This entry features one TCR beta chain sequence. Its antigen is unknown. This sample was included in a study of identical twins. Findings of the study overall: Not following the same donors, the study drew its conclusions from cross-sectional statistical analysis. Fewer insertions were carried by abundant cord blood beta clonotypes, but none was seen in memory repertoires. Analyses of zero insertions could be partly confounded by invariant MAIT and iNKT cells. Those out-of-frame alpha sequences shared by twins showed an excess of low generation probability.

V was cut by 2 bases and J by 2 bases, with 5 bases left in between. Germline CDR1 reads LGHNA; CDR2 reads YSLEER. This CDR3 is built from 13 residues. TCRdb recomputed calls from the 5' RACE reads with MiXCR, one row per CDR3 protein. This table has about 150,000 distinct CDR3 sequences, 3% to 4% appearing once. The sequenced material came from memory T cells sorted from blood. The chain combines TRBV4-3 with TRBJ2-3; D remains unclear. The clonotype was recovered from a man aged 18-30 years in good health. The CDR3 protein is CASSQKITDTQYF. CDR3 coding DNA: TGCGCCAGCAGCCAAAAGATCACAGATACGCAGTATTTT.